These 19 T cell receptor beta chains were sequenced from one sample in a study of CD8 T cells in ankylosing spondylitis. Whole-study findings and limits: Several highly homologous variants made up a TCR beta motif, and this motif appeared characteristic of ankylosing spondylitis blood.

Each CDR3 protein is one row after TCRdb ran MiXCR on the 5' RACE reads. The data hold hundreds of thousands of distinct CDR3 sequences, with approximately 10% observed a single time. These receptors have no known antigen. The sequenced sample consisted of blood, either unsorted or a sorted T cell fraction (not recorded which). The receptors here all came from a male donor with ankylosing spondylitis.

This clonotype was counted ten times or more. This chain links TRBV7-2 with TRBJ2-1, with 9 nucleotides matching TRBD2. The trim removed 2 bases at V and 2 bases at J, leaving 4 bases unmatched. Germline-derived CDR1 and CDR2 are SGHTA and FQGNSA. The CDR3 consists of 16 residues. CDR3: CASSLSGTSPYNEQFF. The CDR3 coding sequence is TGTGCCAGCAGCTTATCCGGGACTAGCCCCTACAATGAGCAGTTCTTC.

This clonotype has at least ten counts. The V call is TRBV5-6, the J call TRBJ2-3; TRBD2 aligns across 10 bases. The germline V gene encodes CDR1 SGHDT and CDR2 YYEEEE. CDR3 size: 21 residues. J gave up 3 bases and V 0 bases, and 19 bases lay outside the gene matches. Here the CDR3 reads CASSLEFPSGSQSLTTDTQYF. Here the CDR3 DNA reads TGTGCCAGCAGCTTGGAATTCCCTAGCGGGAGCCAAAGCCTAACAACAGATACGCAGTATTTT.

This clonotype has a count of ten or more. This chain connects TRBV3-1 to TRBJ2-7, with D perhaps matching TRBD2 (5 bases). This CDR3 spans 14 amino acids. Germline lookup yields CDR1 LGHDT and CDR2 YNNKEL (reference sequence). The germline V and J ends were trimmed by 1 base and 6 bases, with 13 bases remaining between them. The CDR3 bases are TGTGCCAGCAGCCAAGGCAACCGAGGGTTCGAGCAGTACTTC. Encoded protein: CASSQGNRGFEQYF.

This clonotype has more than one count but fewer than ten. The rearrangement uses TRBV27 and TRBJ2-4; the D gene is possibly TRBD1 (5 bases). Germline V lookup: CDR1 MNHEY, CDR2 SMNVEV (reference sequence). V was trimmed by 1 base and J by 6 bases, leaving 7 bases between them. The CDR3 runs to 13 residues. Here the CDR3 reads CASSLLQGNIQYF. As DNA, the CDR3 is TGTGCCAGCAGTTTATTGCAGGGAAACATTCAGTACTTC.

The rearrangement uses TRBV28 and TRBJ2-3, with D possibly matching TRBD2 (5 bases). This CDR3 is built from 14 residues. Germline V CDR1 and CDR2: MDHEN, SYDVKM. Between the trimmed V and J ends, which lost 6 bases and 4 bases, there was a span of 14 bases. The CDR3 nucleotides are TGTGCCAGCAGCCGTCCGTCGGGGTCAGATACGCAGTATTTT. Translating gives CASSRPSGSDTQYF. Drawing the rest from reference TRBV28 and TRBJ2-3, the complete variable domain is DVKVTQSSRYLVKRTGEKVFLECVQDMDHENMFWYRQDPGLGLRLIYFSYDVKMKEKGDIPEGYSVSREKKERFSLILESASTNQTSMYLCASSRPSGSDTQYFGPGTRLTVL.

This clonotype showed up just a few times. This rearrangement joins TRBV4-3 to TRBJ2-1, with D possibly being TRBD1 (6 bases). The germline V gene has CDR1 LGHNA and CDR2 YSLEER. Trimming shortened V by 4 bases and J by 3 bases, and 13 bases separated the two germline ends. The CDR3 extends over 15 amino acids. CDR3 loop: CASSRQVAVYNEQFF. In nucleotides, the CDR3 is TGCGCCAGCAGCCGACAGGTAGCAGTCTACAATGAGCAGTTCTTC.

This clonotype was counted many times. The chain uses TRBV29-1 and TRBJ1-2; D call uncertain. The CDR3 extends over 12 amino acids. Germline lookup yields CDR1 SQVTM and CDR2 ANQGSEA. V shed 6 bases and J shed 1 base, with 9 bases lying between them. Here the CDR3 reads CSVRWGNYGYTF. As DNA, the CDR3 is TGCAGCGTCCGCTGGGGTAACTATGGCTACACCTTC.

This chain joins TRBV5-1 and TRBJ2-5, with D maybe TRBD2 (5 bases). Germline-derived CDR1 and CDR2 are SGHRS and YFSETQ. Trimming took off 1 base at V and 5 bases at J, with 12 bases between the two ends. There are 14 residues in the CDR3. CDR3: CASSLNGVGETQYF. The CDR3 coding sequence is TGCGCCAGCAGCTTGAACGGGGTCGGGGAGACCCAGTACTTC.

The chain links TRBV20-1 to TRBJ2-5; D might be TRBD1 or TRBD2, each matching 5 bases. Germline V gene lookup returns CDR1 DFQATT and CDR2 SNEGSKA (reference sequence). The CDR3 runs 13 residues. V lost 6 bases, J lost 2 bases, and 13 bases lay in between. This CDR3 is CSAKRGRQETQYF. For the CDR3, the DNA is TGCAGTGCCAAGAGGGGAAGACAAGAGACCCAGTACTTC.

This clonotype appeared many times. This chain joins TRBV24-1 and TRBJ2-5; no reliable D call. CDR1 and CDR2 from the germline V gene are KGHDR and SFDVKD. The CDR3 is 16 amino acids. V was trimmed by 3 bases and J by 5 bases, leaving 18 bases between them. This CDR3 reads CATSDARVEPRETQYF. CDR3 DNA: TGTGCCACCAGTGATGCGCGAGTTGAACCCAGGGAGACCCAGTACTTC.

CDR3 amino acids: CASSLDSGSGEQYF. The CDR3 nucleotides are TGTGCCAGCAGCTTAGATTCGGGGTCAGGCGAGCAGTACTTC. The V gene is TRBV7-9, the J gene TRBJ2-7; possible D gene TRBD2, 5 bases. This CDR3 comprises 14 residues. Germline CDR1 reads SEHNR; CDR2 reads FQNEAQ (reference sequence). V was cut by 1 base and J by 6 bases, with 13 bases left in between. Based on the CDR3 plus reference TRBV7-9 and TRBJ2-7, the full variable domain is DTGVSQNPRHKITKRGQNVTFRCDPISEHNRLYWYRQTLGQGPEFLTYFQNEAQLEKSRLLSDRFSAERPKGSFSTLEIQRTEQGDSAMYLCASSLDSGSGEQYFGPGTRLTVT.

This clonotype was found a few times. The chain employs TRBV6-4 and TRBJ2-1; no reliable D call. The CDR3 consists of 13 residues. CDR1 is MRHNA and CDR2 is SNTAGT in the germline V gene. The V end was cut by 3 bases, the J end by 6 bases, with 9 bases between. CDR3 sequence reads: CASSESSGNEQFF. The CDR3 DNA reads as TGTGCCAGCAGTGAGAGTTCGGGCAATGAGCAGTTCTTC.

This clonotype was seen at least ten times. The chain is built from TRBV28 and TRBJ2-7; 11 bases are shared with TRBD1. The CDR3 has 15 amino acids. The V gene end was trimmed by 7 bases and the J gene end by 0 bases; junction bases not matched to a gene: 5. CDR1 and CDR2 (germline): MDHEN, SYDVKM. The CDR3 protein is CASTLGTGGSYEQYF. DNA for the CDR3: TGTGCCAGCACCTTAGGGACAGGGGGCTCCTACGAGCAGTACTTC.

This clonotype was counted at least ten times. The rearrangement links TRBV29-1 to TRBJ1-1; D remains unclear. Germline-derived CDR1 and CDR2 are SQVTM and ANQGSEA. CDR3 length: 13 amino acids. Trimming shortened V by 5 bases and J by 1 base, and 11 bases separated the two germline ends. The CDR3 coding sequence is TGCAGCGTTAGGAGGCGGAGGAACACTGAAGCTTTCTTT. Encoded protein: CSVRRRRNTEAFF.

The gene calls are TRBV28 and TRBJ2-7; either TRBD1 or TRBD2 may fit D (5 bases each). This CDR3 is 16 amino acids long. V gave up 6 bases and J gave up 1 base, with 19 bases separating them. CDR1 is MDHEN, CDR2 SYDVKM, per germline. CDR3 nucleotide sequence: TGTGCCAGCAGAGGGGTCCTAGCCCCCACTTCCTACGAGCAGTACTTC. As protein: CASRGVLAPTSYEQYF.

In the case of this clonotype: Germline and junction disagree at one end, which may indicate a read error. The chain couples TRBV6-2 or TRBV6-3 to TRBJ1-2; D might be TRBD1 (6 bases). Germline values: CDR1 MNHEY, CDR2 SVGEGT. CDR3 length: 14 amino acids. Written as DNA, the CDR3 is TGTGCCAGCAGTACCGATTTCGGGACAAATGGCTACAGCTTC. It encodes CASSTDFGTNGYSF.

This clonotype was observed a few times. The chain employs TRBV20-1 and TRBJ2-7, with TRBD1 identical over 7 bases. The trim removed 1 base at V and 3 bases at J, leaving 18 bases unmatched. The CDR3 is made up of 18 amino acids. Germline CDR1 DFQATT, CDR2 SNEGSKA (reference sequence). The DNA for the CDR3 is TGCAGTGCTAGAGTCGGCAGGGGGTTGGCTACCCGAGGCTACGAGCAGTACTTC. It is translated as CSARVGRGLATRGYEQYF.

In DNA form, the CDR3 reads TGCGCCAGCAGCCAAGGAGGGGGCAGGAGGACTGAAGCTTTCTTT. Translating it yields CASSQGGGRRTEAFF. The genes are TRBV4-1 and TRBJ1-1; 7 bases line up with TRBD1. In germline, CDR1 is MGHRA, CDR2 YSYEKL. The CDR3 is made up of 15 amino acids. Trimming took 1 base from V and 5 from J; bases not matched to a gene: 7.

The CDR3 DNA is TGTGCCAGCAGTCGACAGGGGTCTCTGGAGCAGTACTTC. This codes for CASSRQGSLEQYF. The J gene is TRBJ2-7, the V gene TRBV28; TRBD1 matches 8 bases. After removal of 5 bases from V and 7 bases from J, the junction contained 7 bases not matched to a gene. Germline values: CDR1 MDHEN, CDR2 SYDVKM. The CDR3 loop spans 13 amino acids. The variable domain in full, completed from reference TRBV28 and TRBJ2-7, reads DVKVTQSSRYLVKRTGEKVFLECVQDMDHENMFWYRQDPGLGLRLIYFSYDVKMKEKGDIPEGYSVSREKKERFSLILESASTNQTSMYLCASSRQGSLEQYFGPGTRLTVT.